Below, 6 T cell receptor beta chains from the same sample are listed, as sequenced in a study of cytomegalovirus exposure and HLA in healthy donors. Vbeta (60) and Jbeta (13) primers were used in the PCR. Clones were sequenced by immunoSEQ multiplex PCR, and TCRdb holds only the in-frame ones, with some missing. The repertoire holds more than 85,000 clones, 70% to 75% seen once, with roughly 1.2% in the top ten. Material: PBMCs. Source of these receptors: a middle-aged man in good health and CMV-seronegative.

The CDR3 here is CASSLTGVVYNEQFF. The CDR3 DNA sequence: TGTGCCAGCAGTTTGACAGGGGTAGTCTACAATGAGCAGTTCTTC. The chain links TRBV6-6 to TRBJ2-1; TRBD1 agrees at 8 bases. J lost 3 bases, V lost 4 bases, and 5 bases had no gene match. Germline V gives CDR1 MNHNY, CDR2 SVGAGI (reference sequence). The length of the CDR3 is 15 residues.

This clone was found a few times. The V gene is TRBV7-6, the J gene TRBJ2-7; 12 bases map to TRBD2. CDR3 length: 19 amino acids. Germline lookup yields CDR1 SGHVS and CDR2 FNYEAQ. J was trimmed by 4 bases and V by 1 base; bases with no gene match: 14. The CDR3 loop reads CASSLVGTSGRSKQYEQYF. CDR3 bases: TGTGCCAGCAGCTTAGTTGGCACTAGCGGGAGGTCAAAGCAGTACGAGCAGTACTTC.

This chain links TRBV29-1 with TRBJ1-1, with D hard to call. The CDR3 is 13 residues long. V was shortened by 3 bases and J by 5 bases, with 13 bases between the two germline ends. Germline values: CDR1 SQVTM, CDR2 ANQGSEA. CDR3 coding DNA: TGCAGCGTTGAGGAGGGCGGCCGAACTGAAGCTTTCTTT. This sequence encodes CSVEEGGRTEAFF.

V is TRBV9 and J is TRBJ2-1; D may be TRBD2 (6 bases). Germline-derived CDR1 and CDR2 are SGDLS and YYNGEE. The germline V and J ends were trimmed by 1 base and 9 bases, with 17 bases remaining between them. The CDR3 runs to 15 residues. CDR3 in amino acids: CASSVSLELASEQFF. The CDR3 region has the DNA TGTGCCAGCAGCGTATCTCTAGAGCTAGCGTCTGAGCAGTTCTTC.

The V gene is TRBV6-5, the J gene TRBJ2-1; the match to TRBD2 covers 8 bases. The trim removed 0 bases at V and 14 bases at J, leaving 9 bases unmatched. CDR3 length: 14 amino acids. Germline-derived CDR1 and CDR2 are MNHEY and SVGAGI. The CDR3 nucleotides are TGTGCCAGCAGTTACTCAAGCTCGGGACTAGAGAAGTTCTTC. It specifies CASSYSSSGLEKFF.

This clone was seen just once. The CDR3 here is CASSPSGRSTNEKLFF. CDR3 coding DNA: TGTGCCAGTAGTCCTTCAGGTCGCTCAACTAATGAAAAACTGTTTTTT. The rearrangement joins TRBV19 to TRBJ1-4; no clear D. Germline CDR1 and CDR2: LNHDA and SQIVND (reference sequence). This CDR3 spans 16 amino acids. Trimming pared 5 bases from V and 0 bases from J, leaving 13 bases between.